The 3 T cell receptor beta chains below were found in one sample sequenced in a study of shared clonotypes between healthy human individuals. Clones were sequenced by immunoSEQ multiplex PCR, and TCRdb holds only the in-frame ones, with some missing. Counted here are around 700,000 clones, around 72% occurring once; the ten biggest clones make up less than 2%. The specimen sequenced was memory CD4+ T cells sorted from blood. Subset of the sample: CD45RA-negative fraction. These receptors originate from a woman aged 25 to 39 in good health.

This clone has more than one count but fewer than ten. This chain connects TRBV11-2 to TRBJ1-4; perhaps TRBD1 as D (5 bases). The CDR3 loop spans 14 amino acids. Trimming removed 5 bases from V and 10 bases from J, with 17 bases in between. The germline CDR1 and CDR2 sequences are SGHAT and FQNNGV. CDR3 amino acids: CASSVHAGVGKLFF. CDR3 bases: TGTGCCAGCAGCGTTCATGCGGGGGTGGGAAAACTGTTTTTT.

The V and J genes are TRBV5-4 and TRBJ1-2; a weak D match, TRBD1 (6 bases). Germline V gives CDR1 SGHNT, CDR2 YYREEE (reference sequence). With 6 bases removed from V and 8 bases from J, the gap between germline ends came to 20 bases. CDR3 size: 14 residues. The CDR3 region is CASTRGGGVWGYTF. CDR3 DNA sequence: TGTGCCAGCACCCGAGGAGGGGGAGTATGGGGCTACACCTTC.

This chain uses TRBV4-1 with TRBJ2-1; the D is unclear. CDR1 is MGHRA and CDR2 is YSYEKL in the germline V gene. This CDR3 is 14 amino acids long. Trimming stripped 3 bases from V and 7 bases from J, with 13 bases between. The CDR3 DNA is TGCGCCAGCAGCCACCCCAGACTCGAGAATGAGCAGTTCTTC. Residues: CASSHPRLENEQFF.